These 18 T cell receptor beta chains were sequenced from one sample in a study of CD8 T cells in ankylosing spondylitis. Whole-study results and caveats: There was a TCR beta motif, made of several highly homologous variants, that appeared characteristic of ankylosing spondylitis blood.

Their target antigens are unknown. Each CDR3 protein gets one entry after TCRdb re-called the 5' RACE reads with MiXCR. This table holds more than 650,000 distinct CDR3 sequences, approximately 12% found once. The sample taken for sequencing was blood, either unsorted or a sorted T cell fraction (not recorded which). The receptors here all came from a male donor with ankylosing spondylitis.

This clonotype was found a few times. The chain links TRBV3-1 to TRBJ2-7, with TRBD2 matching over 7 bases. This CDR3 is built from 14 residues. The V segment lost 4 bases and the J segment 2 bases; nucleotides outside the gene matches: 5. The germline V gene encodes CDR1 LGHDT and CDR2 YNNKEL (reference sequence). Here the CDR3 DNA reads TGTGCCAGCAGCCTCCGGGACTACCCCTACGAGCAGTACTTC. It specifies CASSLRDYPYEQYF.

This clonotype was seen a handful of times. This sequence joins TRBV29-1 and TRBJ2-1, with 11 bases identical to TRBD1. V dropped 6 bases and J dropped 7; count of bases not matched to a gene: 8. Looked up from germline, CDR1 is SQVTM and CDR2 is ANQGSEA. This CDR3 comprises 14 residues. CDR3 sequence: CSVAGQGANNEQFF. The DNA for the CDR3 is TGCAGCGTGGCTGGACAGGGGGCTAATAATGAGCAGTTCTTC.

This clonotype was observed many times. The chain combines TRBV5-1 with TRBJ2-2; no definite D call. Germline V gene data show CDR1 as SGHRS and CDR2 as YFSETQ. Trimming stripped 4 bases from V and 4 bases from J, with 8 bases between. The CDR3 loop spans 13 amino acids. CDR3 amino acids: CASSPLGTGELFF. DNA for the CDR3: TGCGCCAGCAGCCCCTTGGGCACCGGGGAGCTGTTTTTT.

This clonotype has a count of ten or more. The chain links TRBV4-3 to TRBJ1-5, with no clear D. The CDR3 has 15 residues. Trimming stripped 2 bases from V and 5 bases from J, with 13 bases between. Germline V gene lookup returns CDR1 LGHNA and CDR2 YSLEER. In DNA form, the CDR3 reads TGCGCCAGCAGCCAATCCCCAAATGGGGATCAGCCCCAGCATTTT. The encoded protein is CASSQSPNGDQPQHF.

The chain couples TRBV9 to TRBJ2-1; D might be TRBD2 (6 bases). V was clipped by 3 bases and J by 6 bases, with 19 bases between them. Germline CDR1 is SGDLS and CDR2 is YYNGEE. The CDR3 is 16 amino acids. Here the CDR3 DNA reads TGTGCCAGCAGCGGCAGACTAGACCCCACCTCCAATGAGCAGTTCTTC. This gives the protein CASSGRLDPTSNEQFF.

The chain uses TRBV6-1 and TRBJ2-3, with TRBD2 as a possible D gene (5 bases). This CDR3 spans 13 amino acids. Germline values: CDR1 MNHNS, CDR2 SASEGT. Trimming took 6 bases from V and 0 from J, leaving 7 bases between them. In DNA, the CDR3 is TGTGCCAGCAGGCGGGTGAGCACAGATACGCAGTATTTT. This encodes CASRRVSTDTQYF.

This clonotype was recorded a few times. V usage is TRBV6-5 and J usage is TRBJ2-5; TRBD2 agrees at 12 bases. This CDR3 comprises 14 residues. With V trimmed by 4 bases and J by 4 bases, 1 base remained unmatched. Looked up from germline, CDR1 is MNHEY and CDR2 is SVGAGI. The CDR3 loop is CASSWTSGIETQYF. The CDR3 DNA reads TGTGCCAGCAGTTGGACTAGCGGGATAGAGACCCAGTACTTC.

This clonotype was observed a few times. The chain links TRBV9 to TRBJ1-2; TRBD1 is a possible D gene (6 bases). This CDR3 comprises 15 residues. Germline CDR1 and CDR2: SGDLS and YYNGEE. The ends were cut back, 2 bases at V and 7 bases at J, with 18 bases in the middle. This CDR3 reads CASSVGGQIASGYTF. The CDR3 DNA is TGTGCCAGCAGCGTCGGAGGACAGATAGCTTCTGGCTACACCTTC.

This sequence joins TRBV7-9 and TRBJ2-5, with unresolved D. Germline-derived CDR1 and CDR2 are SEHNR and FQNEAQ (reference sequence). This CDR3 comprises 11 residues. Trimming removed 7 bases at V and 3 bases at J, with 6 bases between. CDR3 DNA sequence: TGTGCCAGCACCCATGAAGAGACCCAGTACTTC. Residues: CASTHEETQYF.

The CDR3 sequence: CSARVRDKNQPQHF. The CDR3 bases are TGCAGTGCTAGAGTAAGGGACAAAAATCAGCCCCAGCATTTT. The chain has TRBV20-1 and TRBJ1-5; a possible D gene is TRBD1 (6 bases). The CDR3 is made up of 14 amino acids. Germline V lookup: CDR1 DFQATT, CDR2 SNEGSKA (reference sequence). V was pared by 1 base and J by 4 bases, with 11 bases between.

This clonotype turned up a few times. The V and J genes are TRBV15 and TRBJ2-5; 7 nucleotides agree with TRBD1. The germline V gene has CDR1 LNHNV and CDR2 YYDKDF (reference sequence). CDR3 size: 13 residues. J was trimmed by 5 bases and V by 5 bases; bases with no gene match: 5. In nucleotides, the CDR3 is TGTGCCACCAGCCGGACAGGATTGGAGACCCAGTACTTC. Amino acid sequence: CATSRTGLETQYF. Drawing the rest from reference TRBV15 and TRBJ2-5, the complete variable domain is DAMVIQNPRYQVTQFGKPVTLSCSQTLNHNVMYWYQQKSSQAPKLLFHYYDKDFNNEADTPDNFQSRRPNTSFCFLDIRSPGLGDTAMYLCATSRTGLETQYFGPGTRLLVL.

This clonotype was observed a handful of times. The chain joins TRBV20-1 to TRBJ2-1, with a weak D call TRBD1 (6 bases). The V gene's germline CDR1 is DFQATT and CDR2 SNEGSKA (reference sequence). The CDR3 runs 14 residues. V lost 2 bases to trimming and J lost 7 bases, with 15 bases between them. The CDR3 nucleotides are TGCAGTGCTAGAACGGGACATGGAGTGAATGAGCAGTTCTTC. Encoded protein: CSARTGHGVNEQFF.

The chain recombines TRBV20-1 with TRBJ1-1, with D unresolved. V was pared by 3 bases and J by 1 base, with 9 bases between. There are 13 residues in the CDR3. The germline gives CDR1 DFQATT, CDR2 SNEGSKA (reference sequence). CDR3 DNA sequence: TGCAGTGCTAGCCGAGGGAGGAACACTGAAGCTTTCTTT. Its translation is CSASRGRNTEAFF.

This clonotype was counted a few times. The CDR3 reads CATSRRDRGRDEQFF. The CDR3, as DNA: TGTGCCACCAGTAGGAGGGACAGGGGGCGGGATGAGCAGTTCTTC. The chain combines TRBV24-1 with TRBJ2-1, with 12 positions matching TRBD1. Looked up from germline, CDR1 is KGHDR and CDR2 is SFDVKD. The CDR3 runs to 15 residues. The V segment lost 6 bases and the J segment 8 bases; nucleotides outside the gene matches: 7.

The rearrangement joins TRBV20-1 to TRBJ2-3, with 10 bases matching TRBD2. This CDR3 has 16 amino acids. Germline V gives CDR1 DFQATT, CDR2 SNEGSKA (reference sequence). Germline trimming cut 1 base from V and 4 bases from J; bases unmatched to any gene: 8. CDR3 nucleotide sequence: TGCAGTGCTAGAGGCGGGCTAGCGGGAGCCCCAGATACGCAGTATTTT. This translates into CSARGGLAGAPDTQYF.

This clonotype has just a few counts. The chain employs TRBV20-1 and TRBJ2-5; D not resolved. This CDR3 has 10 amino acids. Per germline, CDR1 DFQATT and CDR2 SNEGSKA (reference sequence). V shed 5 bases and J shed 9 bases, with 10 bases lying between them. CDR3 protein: CSAPLGAQYF. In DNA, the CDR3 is TGCAGTGCTCCTCTTGGGGCCCAGTACTTC.

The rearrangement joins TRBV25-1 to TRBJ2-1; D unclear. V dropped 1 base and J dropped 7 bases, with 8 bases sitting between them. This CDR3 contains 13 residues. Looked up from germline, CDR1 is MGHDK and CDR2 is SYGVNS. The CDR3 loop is CASSEFGRNEQFF. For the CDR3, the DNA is TGTGCCAGCAGTGAATTCGGCCGGAATGAGCAGTTCTTC.

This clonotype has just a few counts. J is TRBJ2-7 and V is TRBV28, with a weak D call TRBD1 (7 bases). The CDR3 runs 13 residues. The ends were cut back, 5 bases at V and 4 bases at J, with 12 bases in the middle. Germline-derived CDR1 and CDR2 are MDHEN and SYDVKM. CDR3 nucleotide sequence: TGTGCCAGCAGTCTGACAGGGAGGTACGAGCAGTACTTC. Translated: CASSLTGRYEQYF.